Presented here are 9 T cell receptor beta chains from one specimen sequenced in a study of shared clonotypes between healthy human individuals. The assay was immunoSEQ multiplex PCR, and TCRdb's table has in-frame clones only and misses some. The top ten clones hold around 12% of a sample with about 510,000 clones, about three quarters of them seen once. The specimen sequenced was PBMCs. The receptors originated from a woman in her 40s in good health. Some clones in this sample may be carry-over from other donors' samples.

The chain uses TRBV18 and TRBJ1-5; weak D call: TRBD1 (6 bases). CDR3 length equals 14 residues. Germline V lookup: CDR1 KGHSH, CDR2 LQKENI. V lost 5 bases and J lost 3, with 11 bases in between. The DNA for the CDR3 is TGTGCCAGCTCATTACAGGGAAACAATCAGCCCCAGCATTTT. Encoded protein: CASSLQGNNQPQHF. The complete variable domain, with remaining parts taken from reference TRBV18 and TRBJ1-5, reads NAGVMQNPRHLVRRRGQEARLRCSPMKGHSHVYWYRQLPEEGLKFMVYLQKENIIDESGMPKERFSAEFPKEGPSILRIQQVVRGDSAAYFCASSLQGNNQPQHFGDGTRLSIL.

The chain combines TRBV5-1 with TRBJ1-1; 10 nucleotides agree with TRBD1. V was pared by 4 bases and J by 1 base, with 4 bases of the junction left unmatched. The CDR3 is 15 amino acids. The germline CDR1 and CDR2 sequences are SGHRS and YFSETQ. The CDR3 nucleotides are TGCGCCAGCAGCCCCCGGACAGGGGGGAACACTGAAGCTTTCTTT. Encoded protein: CASSPRTGGNTEAFF. Variable domain in full (rest from reference TRBV5-1 and TRBJ1-1): KAGVTQTPRYLIKTRGQQVTLSCSPISGHRSVSWYQQTPGQGLQFLFEYFSETQRNKGNFPGRFSGRQFSNSRSEMNVSTLELGDSALYLCASSPRTGGNTEAFFGQGTRLTVV.

V and J are TRBV21-1 and TRBJ2-7; the DNA was not used to check the table's D call, TRBD1. TRBV21-1 is a pseudogene segment. The CDR3 is made up of 12 amino acids. For the CDR3, the DNA is TGTGCCAGCAGCAAAGAGGGGGTCGAGCAGTACTTC. Its protein product is CASSKEGVEQYF.

In regard to this clone: An end of the junction differs from the germline gene, which may be a read error. This rearrangement joins TRBV6-1 to TRBJ1-5, with D perhaps TRBD1 (5 bases). The CDR3 totals 16 residues. Germline V gene data show CDR1 as MNHNS and CDR2 as SASEGT. CDR3 coding DNA: TGTGCCAGCATTGAAATTATAGGGGCCCGAAATCAGCCCCAGCATTTT. Residues: CASIEIIGARNQPQHF.

The V and J genes are TRBV13 and TRBJ1-6, with a possible D match to TRBD1 (6 bases). Trimming pared 5 bases from V and 1 base from J, leaving 12 bases between. The germline V gene has CDR1 PRHDT and CDR2 FYEKMQ (reference sequence). The CDR3 loop spans 16 amino acids. CDR3 in amino acids: CASSEQGVSYNSPLHF. As DNA, the CDR3 is TGTGCCAGCAGCGAACAGGGTGTATCCTATAATTCACCCCTCCACTTT.

The chain uses TRBV19 and TRBJ2-5; perhaps D is TRBD1 or TRBD2 (5 bases each). V dropped 4 bases and J dropped 8 bases, with 14 bases sitting between them. The CDR3 is made up of 13 amino acids. The V gene's germline CDR1 is LNHDA and CDR2 SQIVND (reference sequence). In DNA, the CDR3 is TGTGCCAGTAGTAAGGGGACCGTGGAAACCCAGTACTTC. This codes for CASSKGTVETQYF.

V usage is TRBV11-2 and J usage is TRBJ2-7; D ambiguous. The CDR3 has 13 residues. V lost 3 bases, J lost 3 bases, and 9 bases lay in between. CDR1 and CDR2 from the germline V gene are SGHAT and FQNNGV. CDR3 sequence (DNA): TGTGCCAGCAGCTTTGACGGCCTCTACGAGCAGTACTTC. Translating gives CASSFDGLYEQYF.

This chain joins TRBV28 and TRBJ1-1; TRBD1 agrees at 8 bases. CDR1 MDHEN and CDR2 SYDVKM come from the germline V gene. The CDR3 is 15 amino acids. The junction had 8 bases not matched to a gene; V was cut back by 5 bases and J by 3 bases. The DNA for the CDR3 is TGTGCCAGCAGTACGACAGGGGAATCGGACACTGAAGCTTTCTTT. Amino acids: CASSTTGESDTEAFF.

The chain employs TRBV5-1 and TRBJ2-2; TRBD2 matches at 8 bases. The CDR3 is 16 amino acids. Germline CDR1 and CDR2: SGHRS and YFSETQ. Trimming cost V 4 bases and J 5 bases; bases outside gene matches: 10. CDR3 residues: CASSRSTSDGTGELFF. As DNA, the CDR3 is TGCGCCAGCAGCCGATCGACTAGCGACGGGACCGGGGAGCTGTTTTTT.